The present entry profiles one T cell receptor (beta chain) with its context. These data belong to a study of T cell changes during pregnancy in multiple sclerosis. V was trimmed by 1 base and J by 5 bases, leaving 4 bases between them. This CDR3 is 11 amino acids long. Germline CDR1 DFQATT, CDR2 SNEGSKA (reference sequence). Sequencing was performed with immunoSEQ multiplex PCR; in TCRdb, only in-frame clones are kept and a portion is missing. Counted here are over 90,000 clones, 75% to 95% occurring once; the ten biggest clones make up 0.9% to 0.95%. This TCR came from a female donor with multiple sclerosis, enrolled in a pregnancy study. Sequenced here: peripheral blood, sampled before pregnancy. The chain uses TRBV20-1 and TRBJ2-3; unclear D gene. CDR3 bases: TGCAGTGCTAGAGGCGGAGATACGCAGTATTTT. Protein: CSARGGDTQYF.